The rows below give T cell receptor beta chains drawn from one sample of a study of T cells in Graves' hyperthyroidism and ophthalmopathy. TCRdb reprocessed the multiplex PCR reads with MiXCR, giving one entry per CDR3 protein. The data contain 400,000 to 500,000 distinct CDR3 sequences, around 15% of them singletons. What was sequenced was blood. Receptors were obtained from a man aged 18 to 30 with Graves' ophthalmopathy. Each CDR3 is given with its conserved first and last residue. The order of the fields is clone size, V gene, J gene, D gene, CDR3 DNA, CDR3 protein. A D gene is named only where the DNA matches it firmly. A clone size is listed for some rows: how often the clone was seen (once, few, many), or a class if it is expanded.

size: many; V: TRBV2; J: TRBJ2-2; D: -; DNA: TGTGCCAGCAGTGAACAGAACACCGGGGAGCTGTTTTTT; CDR3: CASSEQNTGELFF
size: few; V: TRBV6-1; J: TRBJ2-7; D: TRBD2; DNA: TGTGCCAGCAGTAGACTAGCGGGGGGGTCGCGATTCCACGAGCAGTACTTC; CDR3: CASSRLAGGSRFHEQYF
size: few; V: TRBV6-5; J: TRBJ2-5; D: -; DNA: TGTGCCAGCAGTTACTCGAGTAAGACCCAGTACTTC; CDR3: CASSYSSKTQYF
size: many; V: TRBV2; J: TRBJ2-3; D: -; DNA: TGTGCCAGCATCCTACCCCTAGGTCACATTGATACGCAGTATTTT; CDR3: CASILPLGHIDTQYF
size: -; V: TRBV18; J: TRBJ2-1; D: TRBD1; DNA: TGTGCCAGCTCACCTAGAATCGCCGGGACAGGGGGCAAGAATGAGCAGTTCTTC; CDR3: CASSPRIAGTGGKNEQFF
size: -; V: TRBV11-2; J: TRBJ1-1; D: -; DNA: TGTGCCAGCAGCCCCCAGAGGGGGTTGACTGAAGCTTTCTTT; CDR3: CASSPQRGLTEAFF
size: few; V: TRBV5-1; J: TRBJ1-2; D: TRBD1; DNA: TGCGCCAGCAGCGGGACAGGGGGACAACCTGGCTACACCTTC; CDR3: CASSGTGGQPGYTF
size: many; V: TRBV12-3/TRBV12-4; J: TRBJ1-1; D: -; DNA: TGTGCCAGCAGTCTTGAGGGTACTAGCACTGAAGCTTTCTTT; CDR3: CASSLEGTSTEAFF
size: many; V: TRBV20-1; J: TRBJ2-4; D: -; DNA: TGCAGTGCAGCGGTTCAGGGTGACATTCAGTACTTC; CDR3: CSAAVQGDIQYF
size: many; V: TRBV28; J: TRBJ2-7; D: TRBD1; DNA: TGTGCCAGCAGCCGGACAGGCCGCCGCGAGCAGTACTTC; CDR3: CASSRTGRREQYF
size: many; V: TRBV7-9; J: TRBJ1-1; D: -; DNA: TGTGCCAGCAGCTTTAATTATGAGAGGACTGAAGCTTTCTTT; CDR3: CASSFNYERTEAFF
size: many; V: TRBV5-1; J: TRBJ2-1; D: -; DNA: TGCGCCAGCAGCGCGGACACCTACAATGGGCAGTTCTTC; CDR3: CASSADTYNGQFF
size: few; V: TRBV6-5; J: TRBJ2-3; D: -; DNA: TGTGCCAGCAGTTACTCCCCAGGAGATACGCAGTATTTT; CDR3: CASSYSPGDTQYF
size: many; V: TRBV7-9; J: TRBJ2-4; D: -; DNA: TGTGCCAGCAGCTTGCCAGGCGGAGCAAACATTCAGTACTTC; CDR3: CASSLPGGANIQYF
size: -; V: TRBV30; J: TRBJ2-2; D: TRBD2; DNA: TGTGCCTGGAGTGGAGACGGGCTAGCGGGAGGTTGGAGCACCGGGGAGCTGTTTTTT; CDR3: CAWSGDGLAGGWSTGELFF
size: many; V: TRBV2; J: TRBJ1-1; D: TRBD1; DNA: TGTGCCAGCAGCGGACAGGGGACGGGAAACACTGAAGCTTTCTTT; CDR3: CASSGQGTGNTEAFF
size: few; V: TRBV19; J: TRBJ1-3; D: -; DNA: TGTGCCAGTAGCCCACGAGGGGACGGAAACACCATATATTTT; CDR3: CASSPRGDGNTIYF
size: few; V: TRBV6-1; J: TRBJ2-7; D: -; DNA: TGTGCCAGCAGTGAATCTGGCAGGGTCTGGGACTACGAGCAGTACTTC; CDR3: CASSESGRVWDYEQYF
size: -; V: TRBV4-1; J: TRBJ2-5; D: -; DNA: TGCGCCAGCAGCCTCCGACAGGAGGCTGTGGAGACCCAGTACTTC; CDR3: CASSLRQEAVETQYF
size: many; V: TRBV5-8; J: TRBJ2-7; D: -; DNA: TGTGCCAGCAGGTCGGGCCCAGCCTACGAGCAGTACTTC; CDR3: CASRSGPAYEQYF
size: many; V: TRBV11-2; J: TRBJ2-7; D: -; DNA: TGTGCCAGCAGCTTAGTCACAGGAGGGCCCTCCTACGAGCAGTACTTC; CDR3: CASSLVTGGPSYEQYF
size: -; V: TRBV5-6; J: TRBJ1-5; D: -; DNA: TGTGCCAGCAGCTCCCAGACAGGCTATAGCAATCAGCCCCAGCATTTT; CDR3: CASSSQTGYSNQPQHF
size: many; V: TRBV6-1; J: TRBJ1-1; D: -; DNA: TGTGCCAGCAGTGAACTACAGGGTCCGGGCGCTTTCTTT; CDR3: CASSELQGPGAFF
size: few; V: TRBV25-1; J: TRBJ1-1; D: TRBD1; DNA: TGTGCCAGCAGTCCCCGACAGGGGGCGAGCACTGAAGCTTTCTTT; CDR3: CASSPRQGASTEAFF
size: many; V: TRBV7-8; J: TRBJ1-5; D: -; DNA: TGTGCCAGCAACGGTCTAAACATCAATCAGCCCCAGCATTTT; CDR3: CASNGLNINQPQHF
size: many; V: TRBV11-2; J: TRBJ2-1; D: -; DNA: TGTGCCAGCAGCTCTTTGGGACAATTAAATGAGCAGTTCTTC; CDR3: CASSSLGQLNEQFF
size: many; V: TRBV3-1; J: TRBJ2-7; D: -; DNA: TGTGCCAGCAGCCAAGGGGTGCACCTACCCGCCTACGAGCAGTACTTC; CDR3: CASSQGVHLPAYEQYF
size: once; V: TRBV9; J: TRBJ2-3; D: TRBD2; DNA: TGTGCCAGCAGCGGGGGGACTAGCGGGGGGTTCACAGATACGCAGTATTTT; CDR3: CASSGGTSGGFTDTQYF
size: many; V: TRBV6-1; J: TRBJ2-4; D: TRBD2; DNA: TGTGCCAGCAGTCTAAGACTAGCGGGAGTATATAACATTCAGTACTTC; CDR3: CASSLRLAGVYNIQYF
size: -; V: TRBV10-3; J: TRBJ2-3; D: TRBD2; DNA: TGTGCCATCAGTGAGACCTGGACTAGCGGGGGCTCAACCACTGGCACAGATACGCAGTATTTT; CDR3: CAISETWTSGGSTTGTDTQYF
size: many; V: TRBV10-3; J: TRBJ2-1; D: TRBD2; DNA: TGTGCCATCAGGCAACTAGCGGTTGGGCGCAATGAGCAGTTCTTC; CDR3: CAIRQLAVGRNEQFF
size: many; V: TRBV7-3; J: TRBJ2-7; D: TRBD2; DNA: TGTGCCAGCAGCCAATCGGCGGGAGGGTCCTACGAGCAGTACTTC; CDR3: CASSQSAGGSYEQYF
size: -; V: TRBV15; J: TRBJ1-3; D: -; DNA: TGTGCCACCAGCAGAGGGGCAACTACCCAGGGAAACACCATATATTTT; CDR3: CATSRGATTQGNTIYF
size: few; V: TRBV6-1; J: TRBJ1-2; D: -; DNA: TGTGCCAGCATTCCTGCTCAGGGTTCCGGATATGGCTACACCTTC; CDR3: CASIPAQGSGYGYTF
size: once; V: TRBV7-8; J: TRBJ1-4; D: -; DNA: TGTGCCAGCAGCTTGAGGGGAGGGGAAAAACTGTTTTTT; CDR3: CASSLRGGEKLFF
size: few; V: TRBV7-9; J: TRBJ2-7; D: -; DNA: TGTGCCAGCAGCCCGATGGGGGAGCAGTACTTC; CDR3: CASSPMGEQYF
size: many; V: TRBV20-1; J: TRBJ2-7; D: -; DNA: TGCAGTGCTAGAGATCTGGCAGCCTCCGAGCAGTACTTC; CDR3: CSARDLAASEQYF
size: many; V: TRBV6-1; J: TRBJ2-2; D: -; DNA: TGTGCCAGCAGTGAAGTTCCGGGGACCGGGGAGCTGTTTTTT; CDR3: CASSEVPGTGELFF
size: many; V: TRBV10-3; J: TRBJ1-2; D: -; DNA: TGTGCCATCAGTGAGTCTCATATCTACACCTTC; CDR3: CAISESHIYTF
size: many; V: TRBV18; J: TRBJ2-1; D: TRBD1; DNA: TGTGCCAGCTCTGGCCGGGACAGCGACAATGAGCAGTTCTTC; CDR3: CASSGRDSDNEQFF
size: -; V: TRBV5-1; J: TRBJ2-7; D: TRBD1; DNA: TGCGCCAGCAGCTTGGAGAGCAGGGGGATCGGCGAGCAGTACTTC; CDR3: CASSLESRGIGEQYF
size: many; V: TRBV11-3; J: TRBJ2-3; D: -; DNA: TGTGCCAGCAGAGTGGGGGGCACAGATACGCAGTATTTT; CDR3: CASRVGGTDTQYF
size: many; V: TRBV20-1; J: TRBJ1-4; D: -; DNA: TGCAGTGCTAGATCAGCGGTGGATAATGAAAAACTGTTTTTT; CDR3: CSARSAVDNEKLFF
size: many; V: TRBV6-1; J: TRBJ2-7; D: TRBD2; DNA: TGTGCCAGCAGTGGGGCGGGACTAGCGAGCCCTTACGAGCAGTACTTC; CDR3: CASSGAGLASPYEQYF
size: -; V: TRBV14; J: TRBJ2-5; D: -; DNA: TGTGCCAGCAGCCAAGGAGAGAGGCTGCAAGAGACCCAGTACTTC; CDR3: CASSQGERLQETQYF
size: few; V: TRBV7-9; J: TRBJ2-7; D: -; DNA: TGTGCCAGCACCGCGTCAACTTATTACGAGCAGTACTTC; CDR3: CASTASTYYEQYF
size: many; V: TRBV5-6; J: TRBJ2-2; D: -; DNA: TGTGCCAGCAGCCGTCTTGGGCCGAACACCGGGGAGCTGTTTTTT; CDR3: CASSRLGPNTGELFF
size: many; V: TRBV20-1; J: TRBJ1-5; D: -; DNA: TGCAGTGCTATTGGTTGGGGCAATCAGCCCCAGCATTTT; CDR3: CSAIGWGNQPQHF
size: -; V: TRBV20-1; J: TRBJ2-7; D: TRBD2; DNA: TGCAGTGCAAGGGGAGGGGCGAGCTCCTACGAGCAGTACTTC; CDR3: CSARGGASSYEQYF